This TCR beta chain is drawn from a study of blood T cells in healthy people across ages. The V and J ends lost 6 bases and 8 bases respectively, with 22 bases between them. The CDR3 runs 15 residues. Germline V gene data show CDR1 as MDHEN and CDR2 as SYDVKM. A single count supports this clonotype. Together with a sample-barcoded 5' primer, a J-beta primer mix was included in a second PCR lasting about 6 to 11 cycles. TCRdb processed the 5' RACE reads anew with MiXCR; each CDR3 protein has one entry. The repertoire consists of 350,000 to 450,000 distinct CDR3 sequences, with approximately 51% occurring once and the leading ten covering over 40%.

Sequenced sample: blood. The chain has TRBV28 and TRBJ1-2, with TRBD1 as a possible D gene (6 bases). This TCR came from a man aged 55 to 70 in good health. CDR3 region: CASRRLGGRGGGYTF. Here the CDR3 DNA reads TGTGCCAGCAGGCGTTTAGGGGGTAGAGGCGGCGGCTACACCTTC.